Listed below are T cell receptor beta chains from one sample, sequenced in a study of shared clonotypes between healthy human individuals. Data came from immunoSEQ multiplex PCR; TCRdb stores just in-frame clones and leaves some out. Here the sample spans about 2.4 million clones, 80% to 95% being singletons. The specimen was naive CD4+ T cells from PBMCs. These receptors were taken from a man aged 18 to 35 in good health. Some clones in this sample may be carry-over from other donors' samples. CDR3s include the opening cysteine and the closing phenylalanine or tryptophan. Each record gives: J gene, V gene, D gene, clone size, CDR3 protein, CDR3 DNA. A D gene is named only where the DNA matches it firmly. Rows give clone size only sometimes, using once, few, many, or a class for an expanded clone.

>TRBJ2-7|TRBV19|NA|NA
CATSSSGTANYEQYF
TGTGCCACTAGCTCGTCCGGGACGGCAAACTACGAGCAGTACTTC
>TRBJ1-2|TRBV6-1|TRBD1|NA
CASSVDRGEKNGYTF
TGTGCCAGCAGTGTAGACAGGGGAGAAAAGAATGGCTACACCTTC
>TRBJ2-1|TRBV11-3|NA|NA
CASSLGAGNYNEQFF
TGTGCCAGCAGCTTGGGAGCGGGTAACTACAATGAGCAGTTCTTC
>TRBJ1-4|TRBV18|NA|NA
CASSPQPGAEKLFF
TGTGCCAGCTCACCGCAACCAGGGGCGGAAAAACTGTTTTTT
>TRBJ2-3|TRBV7-9|NA|NA
CASSSRGDTQYF
TGTGCCAGCAGCTCCCGTGGGGATACGCAGTATTTT
>TRBJ1-1|TRBV11-2|NA|NA
CASSFLRSPMNTEAFF
TGTGCCAGCAGCTTTCTTAGGTCTCCGATGAACACTGAAGCTTTCTTT
>TRBJ2-1|TRBV6-6|NA|NA
CASRLTYYNEQFF
TGTGCCAGCAGGTTGACGTACTACAATGAGCAGTTCTTC
>TRBJ1-1|TRBV7-3|NA|once
CASSPPVVLNTEAFF
TGTGCCAGCAGCCCCCCGGTGGTCCTGAACACTGAAGCTTTCTTT
>TRBJ2-7|TRBV5-1|NA|NA
CASSLEVRNSEQYF
TGCGCCAGCAGCTTGGAGGTCAGAAACTCCGAGCAGTACTTC
>TRBJ1-1|TRBV2|NA|NA
CASRMGLNTEAFF
TGTGCCAGCAGAATGGGATTGAACACTGAAGCTTTCTTT
>TRBJ1-2|TRBV18|TRBD1|NA
CASSPQGTGSNYGYTF
TGTGCCAGCTCACCCCAAGGGACAGGTTCTAACTATGGCTACACCTTC